The 10 T cell receptor beta chains in this list originate from one sample, sequenced in a study of T cell responses to AZD1222 COVID-19 vaccine. Method: immunoSEQ multiplex PCR; TCRdb's copy keeps in-frame clones and lacks some. Among about 73,000 clones listed, about 88% were seen once. The starting material was peripheral blood, obtained 28 days after the second AZD1222 dose. Receptors originate from an adult who received the AZD1222 COVID-19 vaccine.

Only one count was recorded for this clone. This sequence joins TRBV12-3 or TRBV12-4 and TRBJ2-6; the D call may be TRBD1 or TRBD2 (6 bases each). CDR3 length: 12 amino acids. With 6 bases removed from V and 8 bases from J, the gap between germline ends came to 8 bases. CDR3 residues: CASRGGSNVLTF. The CDR3 region has the DNA TGTGCCAGCAGGGGGGGCTCCAACGTCCTGACTTTC.

The CDR3 DNA sequence: TGTGCCAGCAGTTTGGGAGTGACAGGGGGTCGTCGGACTGGAAACACCATATATTTT. Translating gives CASSLGVTGGRRTGNTIYF. This chain uses TRBV28 with TRBJ1-3, with TRBD1 matching 9 bases. There are 19 residues in the CDR3. V shed 3 bases, J shed 2 bases, and the junction held 14 bases outside the gene matches. The germline V gene has CDR1 MDHEN and CDR2 SYDVKM.

J is TRBJ1-6 and V is TRBV7-2; tentatively, D is TRBD1 (5 bases). The CDR3 totals 15 residues. V dropped 5 bases and J dropped 9 bases, with 17 bases sitting between them. Germline V gene sequence: CDR1 SGHTA, CDR2 FQGNSA. In DNA, the CDR3 is TGTGCCAGCAGCCCTGACCCAGTAGGGGTTTCACCCCTCCACTTT. As protein: CASSPDPVGVSPLHF.

The chain uses TRBV18 and TRBJ1-2, with a weak D call TRBD1 (5 bases). The length of the CDR3 is 15 residues. V dropped 0 bases and J dropped 3 bases, with 11 bases sitting between them. In germline, CDR1 is KGHSH, CDR2 LQKENI. The CDR3 nucleotides read TGTGCCAGCTCACCACCGGGGACTTCTTACTATGGCTACACCTTC. Amino acid sequence: CASSPPGTSYYGYTF.

The J gene is TRBJ2-3, the V gene TRBV9, with a possible D match to TRBD1 (7 bases). CDR3 length: 14 residues. Trimming took 4 bases from V and 5 from J, leaving 14 bases between them. Germline V lookup: CDR1 SGDLS, CDR2 YYNGEE. Here the CDR3 reads CASSPGGSVDTQYF. CDR3 nucleotide sequence: TGTGCCAGCAGCCCAGGGGGGTCAGTAGATACGCAGTATTTT.

This chain joins TRBV27 and TRBJ1-5; 7 bases line up with TRBD1. The germline V gene has CDR1 MNHEY and CDR2 SMNVEV (reference sequence). The CDR3 has 16 amino acids. V was clipped by 6 bases and J by 0 bases; unmatched bases: 8. The CDR3, as DNA: TGTGCCAGCAGGCCCTTCCAGGGGGTTAGCAATCAGCCCCAGCATTTT. Its translation: CASRPFQGVSNQPQHF.

The chain's CDR3 is CASSIPGQGAEETQYF. The CDR3 DNA reads TGTGCCAGCAGCATACCGGGACAGGGGGCGGAAGAGACCCAGTACTTC. The gene calls are TRBV5-4 and TRBJ2-5; 12 bases align to TRBD1. Germline trimming cut 4 bases from V and 3 bases from J; bases unmatched to any gene: 7. The CDR3 loop spans 16 amino acids. Germline V lookup: CDR1 SGHNT, CDR2 YYREEE (reference sequence). Filled out from reference TRBV5-4 and TRBJ2-5, the complete variable domain reads ETGVTQSPTHLIKTRGQQVTLRCSSQSGHNTVSWYQQALGQGPQFIFQYYREEENGRGNFPPRFSGLQFPNYSSELNVNALELDDSALYLCASSIPGQGAEETQYFGPGTRLLVL.

The CDR3 nucleotides are TGTGCCAGCAGCTCCCCTGACGAGCAGTACTTC. This codes for CASSSPDEQYF. V gene TRBV5-5 combines with J gene TRBJ2-7, with D unresolved. This CDR3 is 11 amino acids long. V was pared by 3 bases and J by 5 bases, with 6 bases between. The germline CDR1 and CDR2 sequences are SGHKS and YYEKEE (reference sequence).

The J gene is TRBJ2-3, the V gene TRBV28; TRBD1 might be the D (9 bases). The CDR3 totals 17 residues. Germline V gives CDR1 MDHEN, CDR2 SYDVKM. The ends were cut back, 5 bases at V and 6 bases at J, with 24 bases in the middle. The CDR3 reads CASSMSQGAGGADTQYF. CDR3 coding DNA: TGTGCCAGCAGTATGTCACAGGGGGCGGGGGGAGCCGATACGCAGTATTTT.

J is TRBJ1-5 and V is TRBV6-2 or TRBV6-3, with D maybe TRBD1 (6 bases). The V end lost 2 bases, the J end lost 7 bases, and 15 bases lay between the germline ends. The CDR3 loop spans 15 amino acids. Germline CDR1 and CDR2: MNHEY and SVGEGT. The CDR3: CASSYRGRGKQPQHF. For the CDR3, the DNA is TGTGCCAGCAGTTACAGAGGCAGGGGTAAGCAGCCCCAGCATTTT.